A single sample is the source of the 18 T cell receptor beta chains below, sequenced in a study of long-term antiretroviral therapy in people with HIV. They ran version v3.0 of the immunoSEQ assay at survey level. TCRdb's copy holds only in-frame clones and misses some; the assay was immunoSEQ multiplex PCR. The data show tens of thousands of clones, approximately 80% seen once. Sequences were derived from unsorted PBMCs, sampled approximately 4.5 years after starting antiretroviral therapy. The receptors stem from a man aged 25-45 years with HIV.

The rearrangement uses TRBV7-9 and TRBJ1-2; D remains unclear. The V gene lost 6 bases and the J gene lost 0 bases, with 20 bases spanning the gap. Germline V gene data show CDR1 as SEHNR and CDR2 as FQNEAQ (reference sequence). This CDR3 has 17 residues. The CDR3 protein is CASRLSSNSEANYGYTF. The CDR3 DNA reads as TGTGCCAGCAGGTTAAGCAGTAACAGCGAAGCTAACTATGGCTACACCTTC.

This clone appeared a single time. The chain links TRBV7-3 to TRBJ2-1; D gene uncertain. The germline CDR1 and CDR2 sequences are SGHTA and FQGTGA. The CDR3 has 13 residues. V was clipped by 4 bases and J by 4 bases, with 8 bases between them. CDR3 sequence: CASSSSFYNEQFF. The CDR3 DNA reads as TGTGCCAGCAGCTCATCCTTTTACAATGAGCAGTTCTTC.

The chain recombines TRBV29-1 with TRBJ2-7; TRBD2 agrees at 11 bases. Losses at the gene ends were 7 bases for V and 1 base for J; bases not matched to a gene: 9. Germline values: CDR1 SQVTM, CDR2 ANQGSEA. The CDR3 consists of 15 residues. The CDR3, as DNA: TGCAGCGCTGCCTTTGGGACTAGCGGTTCCTACGAGCAGTACTTC. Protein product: CSAAFGTSGSYEQYF.

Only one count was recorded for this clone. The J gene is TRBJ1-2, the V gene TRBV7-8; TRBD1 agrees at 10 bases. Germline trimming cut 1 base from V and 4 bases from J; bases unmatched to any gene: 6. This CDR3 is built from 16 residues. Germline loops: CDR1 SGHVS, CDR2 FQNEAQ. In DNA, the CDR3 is TGTGCCAGCAGCTTAGGGACAGGGGGTAACTTCTATGGCTACACCTTC. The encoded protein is CASSLGTGGNFYGYTF.

The CDR3 DNA sequence: TGCGCCAGCAGCTTGGTTCAGGCGCGCGATGGCTACACCTTC. Translating gives CASSLVQARDGYTF. J is TRBJ1-2 and V is TRBV5-1; no firm D call. Trimming left V 0 bases short and J 6 bases short, with 12 bases between. CDR3 size: 14 residues. The germline gives CDR1 SGHRS, CDR2 YFSETQ.

CDR3 sequence reads: CASSLADYEQYF. DNA for the CDR3: TGTGCCAGCAGCTTGGCCGACTACGAGCAGTACTTC. V and J are TRBV5-4 and TRBJ2-7; D ambiguous. CDR1 and CDR2 (germline): SGHNT, YYREEE (reference sequence). Trimming stripped 0 bases from V and 3 bases from J, with 4 bases between. CDR3 length equals 12 residues.

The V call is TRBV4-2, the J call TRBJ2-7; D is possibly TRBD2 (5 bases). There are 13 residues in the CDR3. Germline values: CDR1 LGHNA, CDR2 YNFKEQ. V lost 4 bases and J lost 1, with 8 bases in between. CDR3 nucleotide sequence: TGTGCCAGCAGCCTACGGGGATCCTACGAGCAGTACTTC. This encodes CASSLRGSYEQYF.

The CDR3 DNA is TGTGCCAGCTTCCCAACTTGGCAAGAGACCCAGTACTTC. It is translated as CASFPTWQETQYF. This chain joins TRBV6-6 and TRBJ2-5; D remains unclear. Deletions cut 8 bases from V and 2 bases from J, with 12 bases between. Germline values: CDR1 MNHNY, CDR2 SVGAGI (reference sequence). CDR3 length: 13 residues.

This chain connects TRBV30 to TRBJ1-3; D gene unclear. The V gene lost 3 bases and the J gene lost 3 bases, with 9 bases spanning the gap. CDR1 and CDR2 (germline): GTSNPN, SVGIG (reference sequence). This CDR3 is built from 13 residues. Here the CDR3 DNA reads TGTGCCTGGAGCATTCAGAATGGAAACACCATATATTTT. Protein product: CAWSIQNGNTIYF. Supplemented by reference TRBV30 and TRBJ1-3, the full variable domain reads SQTIHQWPATLVQPVGSPLSLECTVEGTSNPNLYWYRQAAGRGLQLLFYSVGIGQISSEVPQNLSASRPQDRQFILSSKKLLLSDSGFYLCAWSIQNGNTIYFGEGSWLTVV.

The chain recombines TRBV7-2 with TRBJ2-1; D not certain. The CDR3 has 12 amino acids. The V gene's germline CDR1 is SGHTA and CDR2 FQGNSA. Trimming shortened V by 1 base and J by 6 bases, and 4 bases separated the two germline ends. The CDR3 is CASSLDRNEQFF. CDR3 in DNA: TGTGCCAGCAGCTTAGATCGCAATGAGCAGTTCTTC.

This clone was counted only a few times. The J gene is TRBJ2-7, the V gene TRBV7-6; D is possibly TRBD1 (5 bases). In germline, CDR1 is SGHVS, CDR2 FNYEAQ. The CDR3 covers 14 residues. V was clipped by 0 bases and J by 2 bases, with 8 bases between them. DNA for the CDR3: TGTGCCAGCAGCTTAGCCGACAGCGCCTACGAGCAGTACTTC. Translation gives CASSLADSAYEQYF.

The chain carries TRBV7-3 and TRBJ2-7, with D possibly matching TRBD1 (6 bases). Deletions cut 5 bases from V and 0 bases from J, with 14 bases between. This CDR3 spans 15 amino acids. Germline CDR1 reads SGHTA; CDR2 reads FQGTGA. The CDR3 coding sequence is TGTGCCAGCAGCCCCGTGGGGGCTAGCTCCTACGAGCAGTACTTC. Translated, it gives CASSPVGASSYEQYF.

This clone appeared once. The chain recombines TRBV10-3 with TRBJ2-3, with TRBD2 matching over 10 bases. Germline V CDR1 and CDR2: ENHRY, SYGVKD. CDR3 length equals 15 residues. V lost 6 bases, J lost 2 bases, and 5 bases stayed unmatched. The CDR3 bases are TGTGCCATCAGCGGACTAGCGGATCACACAGATACGCAGTATTTT. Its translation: CAISGLADHTDTQYF.

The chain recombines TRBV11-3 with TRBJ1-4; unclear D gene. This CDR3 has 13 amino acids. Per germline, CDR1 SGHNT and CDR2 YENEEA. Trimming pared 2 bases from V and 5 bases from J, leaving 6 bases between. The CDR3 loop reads CASSLLPNEKLFF. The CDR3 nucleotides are TGTGCCAGCAGCTTACTCCCGAATGAAAAACTGTTTTTT.

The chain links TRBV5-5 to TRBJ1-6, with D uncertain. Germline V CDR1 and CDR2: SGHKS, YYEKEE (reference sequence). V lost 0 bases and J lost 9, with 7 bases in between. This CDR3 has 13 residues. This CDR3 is CASSLGIGSPLHF. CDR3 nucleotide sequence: TGTGCCAGCAGCTTGGGAATTGGTTCACCCCTCCACTTT. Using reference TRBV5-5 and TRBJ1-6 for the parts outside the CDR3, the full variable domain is DAGVTQSPTHLIKTRGQQVTLRCSPISGHKSVSWYQQVLGQGPQFIFQYYEKEERGRGNFPDRFSARQFPNYSSELNVNALLLGDSALYLCASSLGIGSPLHFGNGTRLTVT.

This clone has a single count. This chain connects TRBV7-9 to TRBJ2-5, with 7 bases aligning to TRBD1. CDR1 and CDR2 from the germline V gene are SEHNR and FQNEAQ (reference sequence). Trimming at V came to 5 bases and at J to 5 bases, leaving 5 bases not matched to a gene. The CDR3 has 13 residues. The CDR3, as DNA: TGTGCCAGCAGCCGACAGGGACGGGAGACCCAGTACTTC. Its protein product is CASSRQGRETQYF.

In DNA, the CDR3 is TGTGCCAGCAGCTTAGCAAGGCTAGCGGGAGCAGCAAATGAGCAGTTCTTC. Protein: CASSLARLAGAANEQFF. The chain combines TRBV7-9 with TRBJ2-1, with TRBD2 identical over 10 bases. The CDR3 has 17 amino acids. Germline V gene sequence: CDR1 SEHNR, CDR2 FQNEAQ (reference sequence). The V segment lost 0 bases and the J segment 7 bases; nucleotides outside the gene matches: 9.

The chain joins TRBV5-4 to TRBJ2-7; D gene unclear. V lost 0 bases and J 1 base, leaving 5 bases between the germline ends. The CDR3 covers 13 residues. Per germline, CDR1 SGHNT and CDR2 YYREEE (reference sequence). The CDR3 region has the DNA TGTGCCAGCAGCTTGGACTGGTCCTACGAGCAGTACTTC. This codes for CASSLDWSYEQYF.